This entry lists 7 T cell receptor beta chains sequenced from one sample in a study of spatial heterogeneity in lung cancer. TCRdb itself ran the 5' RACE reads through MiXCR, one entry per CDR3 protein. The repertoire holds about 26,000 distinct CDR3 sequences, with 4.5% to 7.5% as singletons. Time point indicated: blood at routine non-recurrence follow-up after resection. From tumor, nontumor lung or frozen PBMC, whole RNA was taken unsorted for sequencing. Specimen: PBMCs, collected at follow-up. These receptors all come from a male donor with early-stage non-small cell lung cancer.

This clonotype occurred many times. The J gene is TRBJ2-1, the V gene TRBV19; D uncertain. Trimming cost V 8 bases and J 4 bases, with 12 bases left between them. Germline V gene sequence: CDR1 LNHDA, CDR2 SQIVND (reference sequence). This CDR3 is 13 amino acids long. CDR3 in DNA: TGTGCCAGTGCTGACTCCGCTTACAATGAGCAGTTCTTC. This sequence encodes CASADSAYNEQFF.

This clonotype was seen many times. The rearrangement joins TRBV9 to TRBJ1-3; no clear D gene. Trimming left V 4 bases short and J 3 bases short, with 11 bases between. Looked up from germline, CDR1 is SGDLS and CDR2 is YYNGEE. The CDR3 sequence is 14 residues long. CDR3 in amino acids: CASSPENVGNTIYF. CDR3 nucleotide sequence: TGTGCCAGCAGCCCAGAGAATGTTGGAAACACCATATATTTT.

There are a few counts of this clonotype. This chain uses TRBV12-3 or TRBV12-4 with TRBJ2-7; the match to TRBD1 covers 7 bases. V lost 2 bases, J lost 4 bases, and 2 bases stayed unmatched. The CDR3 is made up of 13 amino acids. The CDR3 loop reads CASSLQGEYEQYF. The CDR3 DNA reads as TGTGCCAGCAGTTTACAGGGGGAGTACGAGCAGTACTTC.

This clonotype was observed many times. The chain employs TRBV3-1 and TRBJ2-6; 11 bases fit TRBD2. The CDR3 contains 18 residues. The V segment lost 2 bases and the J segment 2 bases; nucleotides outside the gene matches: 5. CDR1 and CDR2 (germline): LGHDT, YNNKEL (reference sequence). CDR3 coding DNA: TGTGCCAGCAGCCAAACTAGCGGGAGTTCGGCTGGGGCCAACGTCCTGACTTTC. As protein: CASSQTSGSSAGANVLTF.

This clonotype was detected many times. The CDR3 is CASTPPMNTEAFF. The CDR3 DNA follows: TGTGCCAGCACTCCCCCTATGAACACTGAAGCTTTCTTT. The rearrangement joins TRBV28 to TRBJ1-1; D gene ambiguous. Trimming removed 7 bases from V and 0 bases from J, with 9 bases in between. The CDR3 is made up of 13 amino acids. In germline, CDR1 is MDHEN, CDR2 SYDVKM.

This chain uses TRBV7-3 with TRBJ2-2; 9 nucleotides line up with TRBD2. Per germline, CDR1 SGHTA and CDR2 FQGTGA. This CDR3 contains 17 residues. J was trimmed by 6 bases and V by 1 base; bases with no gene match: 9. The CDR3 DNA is TGTGCCAGCAGCTTAAATCCCGGCGGGGGGGCCGCCGGGGAGCTGTTTTTT. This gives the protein CASSLNPGGGAAGELFF.

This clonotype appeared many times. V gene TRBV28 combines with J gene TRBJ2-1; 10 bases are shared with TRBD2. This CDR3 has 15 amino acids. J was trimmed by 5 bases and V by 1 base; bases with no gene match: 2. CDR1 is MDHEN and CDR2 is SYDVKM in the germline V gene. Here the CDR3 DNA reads TGTGCCAGCAGTTTATTAGCGGGAGGAAACAATGAGCAGTTCTTC. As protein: CASSLLAGGNNEQFF.